This paragraph covers one T cell receptor beta chain sequence. There is no known antigen for this receptor. Base qualities are not at hand, and no much larger clone is one base apart. V is reduced by 0 bases and J by 2 bases, leaving a spacing of 8 bases between them. From the cysteine up to the phenylalanine, the CDR3 has a length of 13 residues. Just CDR3 DNA is preserved here, 39 bases in frame from base 1. Based on the germline V gene (reference sequence), the CDR1 and CDR2 sequences are GTSNPN and SVGIG. The CDR3 regions of human TCRbeta chains were analyzed by immunosequencing. The published analysis was carried out like this. TCRs in the repertoires were matched against a reference library of SARS-CoV-2-specific TCRs that had been generated with the MIRA antigen-specificity platform. Breadth meant the fraction of unique TCRs that were SARS-CoV-2-associated, whereas depth meant the fraction of total T cells that were SARS-CoV-2-associated. Using the MIRA data, each spike-specific TCR was assigned both to the spike region to which the TCR was reactive and to a CD4 or CD8 class. Log10-transformed breadth and depth values were compared by one-way ANOVA with Sidak's multiple comparisons tests. TCRdb carries this immuneACCESS record with in-frame sequences only. Its versions omit some clonotypes, under half of them owing to an unresolved V gene in the studies checked, with the rest unexplained. The V and J calls and clone size were taken over from that table, and D and trimming were inferred from the DNA. The sample records 100,000 to 120,000 clones, about 87% of which are singletons. Together, the top ten hold roughly 1.6% of the sample.

Interpreted using the paper, the time point label stands for: baseline before first vaccination. Vaccinee samples were obtained from the UK trials COV001 and COV002, which included a single-blind randomized controlled phase 2/3 trial of AZD1222 (ChAdOx1 nCoV-19) in healthy adults. For TCRbeta chain sequencing, PBMC samples from trial participants were taken at day 0 and at day 28 after the second dose. This sample was taken from a study of T cell responses to AZD1222 COVID-19 vaccine (dated by TCRdb to about 2021). Regarding the complete study: AZD1222 recipients given second doses at about 4 weeks or at about 12 weeks were pooled, since spike-specific TCR depth and breadth were not found to differ between the two schedules. A total of 233 trial participants underwent TCR sequencing, of whom some 210 received two doses of AZD1222 and some 26 received two doses of the MenACWY control vaccine. Trial participants were enrolled by age into subgroups of 18-55, 56-69 and 70-plus years, and about 150, 27 and 61 TCR-sequenced participants, respectively, were included in these subgroups.

What the research found in general, with its limitations: Conclusions about previously exposed vaccinees were limited because only a handful of AZD1222 recipients were SARS-CoV-2 seropositive at baseline. After two AZD1222 doses, spike-specific TCR breadth and depth were significantly higher than at day 0 and than in MenACWY recipients. No day 14 peak-response samples were available, so repertoires were characterized only after the peak T cell response. CD4 TCRs associated with the vaccine covered the entire spike protein, and the dominant responses were in regions 160-218 and 743-854. Reportedly, almost half of the unique spike-specific TCRs recognized epitopes lying outside the regions that are mutated in the B.1.351 and B.1.1.7 variants. In the small 56-69-year group, the increase in depth fell short of significance, most likely because of low power. Participants were mostly white British, with more females than males. The authors suggested clonal diversity may have been underestimated.

This receptor was identified in an adult in good health. In this chain, TRBV30 is recombined with TRBJ2-7, with no reliable assignment of the D segment. This sample comprised peripheral blood, obtained on day 0 of AZD1222 vaccination. In nucleotide form, the sequence is TGTGCCTGGAGTGTAGGCGGAACCTACGAGCAGTACTTC. This encodes CAWSVGGTYEQYF.